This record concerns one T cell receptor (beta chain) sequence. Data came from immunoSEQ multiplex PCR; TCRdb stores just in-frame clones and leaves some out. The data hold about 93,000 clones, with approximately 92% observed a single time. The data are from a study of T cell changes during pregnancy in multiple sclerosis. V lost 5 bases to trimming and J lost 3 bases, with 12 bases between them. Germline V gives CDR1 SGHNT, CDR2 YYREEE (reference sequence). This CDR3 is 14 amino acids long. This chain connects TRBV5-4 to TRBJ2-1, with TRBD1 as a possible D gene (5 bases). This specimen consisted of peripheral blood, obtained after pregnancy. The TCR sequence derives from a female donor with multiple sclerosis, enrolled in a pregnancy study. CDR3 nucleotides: TGTGCCAGCAGAGTCGAAAGGGGCTACAATGAGCAGTTCTTC. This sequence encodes CASRVERGYNEQFF.